The source of this T cell receptor (beta chain) is a study of blood T cell repertoires in COVID-19. Across the study: Samples taken during acute and convalescent COVID-19 were collected in the United States, Italy and Spain.

Data came from immunoSEQ multiplex PCR; TCRdb stores just in-frame clones and leaves some out. The table has 400,000 or so clones, around 91% seen once. CDR1 is SGHDN, CDR2 FVKESK, per germline. This CDR3 spans 15 amino acids. The ends were cut back, 0 bases at V and 5 bases at J, with 10 bases in the middle. The sample was peripheral blood. This receptor was obtained from a middle-aged woman with COVID-19, enrolled during active disease. The chain employs TRBV14 and TRBJ2-2; D possibly corresponds to TRBD2 (6 bases). The CDR3 DNA reads TGTGCCAGCAGCCAAGAGCTTGGGACTACCGGGGAGCTGTTTTTT. This codes for CASSQELGTTGELFF.